The 9 T cell receptor beta chains below come from one sample, sequenced in a study of cytomegalovirus exposure and HLA in healthy donors. Method: immunoSEQ multiplex PCR; TCRdb's copy keeps in-frame clones and lacks some. The sample yields about 98,000 clones, around nine tenths seen once. Sequenced input: PBMCs. All receptors derive from a woman under 40 in good health and CMV-seronegative.

This clone occurred a few times. The rearrangement links TRBV18 to TRBJ2-5; D not certain. The V gene's germline CDR1 is KGHSH and CDR2 LQKENI. The CDR3 covers 11 residues. The V and J ends lost 3 bases and 3 bases respectively, with 2 bases between them. CDR3 nucleotide sequence: TGTGCCAGCTCACCCAAAGAGACCCAGTACTTC. Translated: CASSPKETQYF. The full variable domain, its missing parts supplied by reference TRBV18 and TRBJ2-5, is NAGVMQNPRHLVRRRGQEARLRCSPMKGHSHVYWYRQLPEEGLKFMVYLQKENIIDESGMPKERFSAEFPKEGPSILRIQQVVRGDSAAYFCASSPKETQYFGPGTRLLVL.

The chain is built from TRBV6-5 and TRBJ2-1, with a possible D match to TRBD1 (7 bases). Per the germline V gene, CDR1 is MNHEY and CDR2 is SVGAGI. The CDR3 is 14 residues long. The V gene lost 6 bases and the J gene lost 3 bases, with 12 bases spanning the gap. CDR3 nucleotides: TGTGCCAGCAGCCGCAGGGGGGTCTACAATGAGCAGTTCTTC. Amino acids: CASSRRGVYNEQFF.

This clone was observed once. The chain recombines TRBV29-1 with TRBJ2-5; a weak D match, TRBD2 (6 bases). CDR1 is SQVTM and CDR2 is ANQGSEA in the germline V gene. The V gene lost 0 bases and the J gene lost 4 bases, with 9 bases spanning the gap. The CDR3 covers 13 residues. The CDR3 is CSVEEWGGETQYF. DNA of the CDR3: TGCAGCGTTGAAGAGTGGGGAGGAGAGACCCAGTACTTC.

The genes are TRBV9 and TRBJ2-5; D gene uncertain. Deletions cut 2 bases from V and 5 bases from J, with 7 bases between. CDR1 and CDR2 from the germline V gene are SGDLS and YYNGEE. The CDR3 is 12 residues long. As DNA, the CDR3 is TGTGCCAGCAGCGTTACCGGGGAGACCCAGTACTTC. It codes for CASSVTGETQYF. Full variable domain (outside the CDR3, taken from reference TRBV9 and TRBJ2-5): DSGVTQTPKHLITATGQRVTLRCSPRSGDLSVYWYQQSLDQGLQFLIQYYNGEERAKGNILERFSAQQFPDLHSELNLSSLELGDSALYFCASSVTGETQYFGPGTRLLVL.

About this clone itself: The junction departs from germline at one end; a sequencing error may be responsible. The chain is built from TRBV7-7 and TRBJ2-2; 8 bases are a match to TRBD2. The CDR3 covers 17 residues. Germline V gives CDR1 SSHAT, CDR2 FNYEAQ (reference sequence). Written as DNA, the CDR3 is TGTGCTAGCAGCCCCGTTCAGGGAGCGGGAGTTCACGGGGAGCTGTTTTTT. Protein product: CASSPVQGAGVHGELFF.

The chain combines TRBV6-6 with TRBJ2-1; 10 bases line up with TRBD2. CDR1 is MNHNY, CDR2 SVGAGI, per germline (reference sequence). CDR3 length: 15 residues. Trimming cost V 6 bases and J 7 bases; bases outside gene matches: 9. DNA of the CDR3: TGTGCCAGCAGAACCCCGGGACTAGCGTTAAATGAGCAGTTCTTC. Translating it yields CASRTPGLALNEQFF.

The J gene is TRBJ2-1, the V gene TRBV7-2; maybe TRBD2 (5 bases). Germline V gene data show CDR1 as SGHTA and CDR2 as FQGNSA. V was cut by 1 base and J by 9 bases, with 13 bases left in between. This CDR3 spans 14 amino acids. The CDR3 sequence: CASSLGVASGEQFF. The DNA for the CDR3 is TGTGCCAGCAGCTTAGGGGTAGCGTCCGGTGAGCAGTTCTTC.

The CDR3 DNA reads as TGTGCCAGCAGTCCGAGTCACCCAATCTATGGCTACACCTTC. This encodes CASSPSHPIYGYTF. This chain joins TRBV6-5 and TRBJ1-2; D is unresolved. Trimming removed 5 bases at V and 4 bases at J, with 14 bases between. This CDR3 region has 14 residues. Germline lookup yields CDR1 MNHEY and CDR2 SVGAGI.

The chain links TRBV6-1 to TRBJ2-7, with 7 bases matching TRBD1. The V and J ends lost 1 base and 5 bases, in that order; junction bases with no gene match: 8. From germline, CDR1 is MNHNS and CDR2 SASEGT. CDR3 length: 15 amino acids. The DNA for the CDR3 is TGTGCCAGCAGTGAAGTATTAGACAGGGTTCACGAGCAGTACTTC. This encodes CASSEVLDRVHEQYF.